Sequencing of this TCR beta chain was carried out in a study of blood T cells in healthy people across ages. Turning to the study itself: There was about one barcoded beta molecule captured by template switching per two T cells. Study-level results: Without sorted subsets, naive and antigen-experienced compartments could not be conclusively compared.

This clonotype has just a few counts. The antigen remains unidentified. Primed by a sample-barcoded 5' primer and a J-beta primer mix, a second PCR proceeded for 7 to 11 cycles. All cDNA molecules were each tagged by a template-switch adaptor with 12 random nucleotides. TCRdb fed the 5' RACE reads into MiXCR, producing one record per CDR3 protein. The sample consists of hundreds of thousands of distinct CDR3 sequences, about 37% of them appearing once. The CDR3 totals 15 residues. The germline V and J ends were trimmed by 5 bases and 4 bases, with 15 bases remaining between them. Collection of roughly 10 milliliters of peripheral blood was performed for each donor.

The V gene is TRBV12-3 or TRBV12-4, the J gene TRBJ2-1; D might be TRBD2 (6 bases). This receptor was identified in a man between 18 and 29 years old in good health. Sequencing was performed on blood. The CDR3, as DNA: TGTGCCAGCAGTCTTGAAGGAGGGGATTACAATGAGCAGTTCTTC. It encodes CASSLEGGDYNEQFF.